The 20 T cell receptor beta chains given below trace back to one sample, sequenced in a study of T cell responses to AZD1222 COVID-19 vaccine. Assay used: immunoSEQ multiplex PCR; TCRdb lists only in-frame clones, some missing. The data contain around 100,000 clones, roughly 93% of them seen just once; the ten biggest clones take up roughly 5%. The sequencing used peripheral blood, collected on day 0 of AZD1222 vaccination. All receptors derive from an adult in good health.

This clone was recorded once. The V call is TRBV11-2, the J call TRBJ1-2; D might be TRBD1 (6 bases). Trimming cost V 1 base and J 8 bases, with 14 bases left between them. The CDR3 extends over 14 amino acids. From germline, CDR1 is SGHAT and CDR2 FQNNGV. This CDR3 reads CASSLAPGARGYTF. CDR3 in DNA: TGTGCCAGCAGCTTAGCGCCGGGGGCTCGAGGCTACACCTTC.

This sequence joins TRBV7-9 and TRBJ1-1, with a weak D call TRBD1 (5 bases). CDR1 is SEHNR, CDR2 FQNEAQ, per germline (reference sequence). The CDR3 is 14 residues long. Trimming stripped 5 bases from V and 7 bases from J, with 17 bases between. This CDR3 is CASSESRGWYEAFF. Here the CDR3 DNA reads TGTGCCAGCAGCGAGTCCCGGGGGTGGTATGAAGCTTTCTTT.

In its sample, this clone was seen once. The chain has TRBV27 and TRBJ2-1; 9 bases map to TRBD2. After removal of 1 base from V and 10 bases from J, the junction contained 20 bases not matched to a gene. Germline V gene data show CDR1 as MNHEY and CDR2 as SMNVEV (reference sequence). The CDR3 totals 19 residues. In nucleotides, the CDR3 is TGTGCCAGCAGTTTATTGCACAGGGCCACCGTACGCGGGAGGGTCGAGCAGTTCTTC. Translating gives CASSLLHRATVRGRVEQFF.

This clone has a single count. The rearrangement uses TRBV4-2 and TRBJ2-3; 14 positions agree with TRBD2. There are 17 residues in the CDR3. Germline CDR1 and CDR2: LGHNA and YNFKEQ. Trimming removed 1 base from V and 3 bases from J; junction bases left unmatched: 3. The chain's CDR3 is CASSQAGLAGETDTQYF. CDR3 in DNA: TGTGCCAGCAGCCAAGCGGGACTAGCGGGAGAAACAGATACGCAGTATTTT.

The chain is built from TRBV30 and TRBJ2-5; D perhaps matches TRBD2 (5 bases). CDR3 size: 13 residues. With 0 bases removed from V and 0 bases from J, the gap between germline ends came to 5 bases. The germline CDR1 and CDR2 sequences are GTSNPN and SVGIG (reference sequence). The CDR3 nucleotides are TGTGCCTGGAGTGTGGGAGACCAAGAGACCCAGTACTTC. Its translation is CAWSVGDQETQYF.

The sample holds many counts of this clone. DNA of the CDR3: TGTGCCAGCAGCCAATCAGAGGGAATGGGGCAAGCTTTCTTT. This codes for CASSQSEGMGQAFF. The chain combines TRBV3-1 (or the pseudogene TRBV3-2) with TRBJ1-1, with a tentative D call TRBD1 (5 bases). From germline, CDR1 is LGHDT and CDR2 YNNKEL (reference sequence). The V gene lost 2 bases and the J gene lost 9 bases, with 16 bases spanning the gap. This CDR3 region has 14 residues.

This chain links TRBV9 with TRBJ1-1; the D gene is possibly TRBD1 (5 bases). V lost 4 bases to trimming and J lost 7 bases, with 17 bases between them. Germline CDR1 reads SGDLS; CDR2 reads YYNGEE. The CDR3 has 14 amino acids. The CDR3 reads CASSPSGAGFEAFF. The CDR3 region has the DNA TGTGCCAGCAGCCCATCGGGCGCAGGGTTTGAAGCTTTCTTT.

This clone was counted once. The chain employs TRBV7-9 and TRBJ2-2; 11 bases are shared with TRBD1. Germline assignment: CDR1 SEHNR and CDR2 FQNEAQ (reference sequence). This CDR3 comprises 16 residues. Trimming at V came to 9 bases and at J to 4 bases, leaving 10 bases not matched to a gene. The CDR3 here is CASTSGTGGPTGELFF. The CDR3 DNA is TGTGCCAGTACATCGGGGACAGGGGGGCCCACCGGGGAGCTGTTTTTT.

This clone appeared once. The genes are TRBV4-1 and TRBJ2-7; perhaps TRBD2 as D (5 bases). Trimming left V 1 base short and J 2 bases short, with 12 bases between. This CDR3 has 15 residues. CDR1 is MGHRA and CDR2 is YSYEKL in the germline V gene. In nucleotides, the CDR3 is TGCGCCAGCAGCCAAGTTGTGCTAGCAACCTACGAGCAGTACTTC. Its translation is CASSQVVLATYEQYF.

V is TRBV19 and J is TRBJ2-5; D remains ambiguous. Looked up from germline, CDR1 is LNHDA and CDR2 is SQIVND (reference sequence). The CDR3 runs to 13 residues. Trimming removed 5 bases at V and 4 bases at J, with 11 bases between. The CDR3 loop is CASSDRKRETQYF. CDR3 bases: TGTGCCAGTAGTGACCGGAAACGAGAGACCCAGTACTTC.

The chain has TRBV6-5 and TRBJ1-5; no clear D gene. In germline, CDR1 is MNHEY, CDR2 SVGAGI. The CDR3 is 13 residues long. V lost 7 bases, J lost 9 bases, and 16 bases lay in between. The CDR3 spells CASILSGRRPQHF. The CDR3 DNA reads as TGTGCCAGCATTCTCAGCGGACGTCGGCCCCAGCATTTT.

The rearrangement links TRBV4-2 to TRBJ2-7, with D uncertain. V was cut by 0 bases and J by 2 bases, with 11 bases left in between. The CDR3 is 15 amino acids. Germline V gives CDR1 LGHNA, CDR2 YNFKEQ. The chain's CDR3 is CASSQDLADPYEQYF. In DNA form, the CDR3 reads TGTGCCAGCAGCCAAGACCTCGCCGATCCCTACGAGCAGTACTTC.

This chain's CDR3 is CASSYSGGRQPQHF. The CDR3 bases are TGTGCCAGCAGTTACTCCGGGGGCCGTCAGCCCCAGCATTTT. This chain connects TRBV6-6 to TRBJ1-5; possible D gene TRBD1, 6 bases. V was cut by 0 bases and J by 6 bases, with 9 bases left in between. The CDR3 covers 14 residues. CDR1 is MNHNY, CDR2 SVGAGI, per germline (reference sequence).

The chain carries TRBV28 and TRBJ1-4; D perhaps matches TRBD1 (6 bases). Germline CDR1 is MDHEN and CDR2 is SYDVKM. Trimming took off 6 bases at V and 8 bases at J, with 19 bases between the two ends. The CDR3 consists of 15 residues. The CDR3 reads CASRSQGGTQEKLFF. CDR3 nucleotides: TGTGCCAGCAGGTCTCAAGGCGGGACACAGGAAAAACTGTTTTTT.

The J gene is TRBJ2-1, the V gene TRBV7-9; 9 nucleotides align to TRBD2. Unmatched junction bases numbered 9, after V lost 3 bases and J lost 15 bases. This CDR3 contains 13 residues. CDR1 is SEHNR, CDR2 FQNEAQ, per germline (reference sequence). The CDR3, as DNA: TGTGCCAGCAGCTTTGGGGAGCGGGAGGTGGCGTTCTTC. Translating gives CASSFGEREVAFF.

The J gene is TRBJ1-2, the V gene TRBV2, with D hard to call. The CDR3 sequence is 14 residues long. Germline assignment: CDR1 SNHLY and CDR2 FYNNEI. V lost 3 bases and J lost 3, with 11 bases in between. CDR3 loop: CASSDGQADYGYTF. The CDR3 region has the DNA TGTGCCAGCAGTGACGGGCAAGCCGACTATGGCTACACCTTC.

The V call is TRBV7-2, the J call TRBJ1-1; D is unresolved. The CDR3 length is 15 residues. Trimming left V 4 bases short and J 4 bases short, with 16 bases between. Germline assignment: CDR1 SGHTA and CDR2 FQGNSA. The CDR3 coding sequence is TGTGCCAGCAGCTCCTCGGGGTTTCGGGGCACTGAAGCTTTCTTT. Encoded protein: CASSSSGFRGTEAFF.

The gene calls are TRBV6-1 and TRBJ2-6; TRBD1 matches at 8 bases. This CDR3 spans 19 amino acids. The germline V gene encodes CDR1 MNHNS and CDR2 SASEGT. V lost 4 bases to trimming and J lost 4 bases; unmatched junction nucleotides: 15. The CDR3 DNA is TGTGCCAGCAGTGGTTTGGACAGGGCCCTTTTATACGGGGCCAACGTCCTGACTTTC. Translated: CASSGLDRALLYGANVLTF.

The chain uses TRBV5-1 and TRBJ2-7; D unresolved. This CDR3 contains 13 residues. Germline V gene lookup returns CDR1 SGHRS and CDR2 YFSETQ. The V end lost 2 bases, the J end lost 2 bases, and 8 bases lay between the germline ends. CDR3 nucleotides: TGCGCCAGCAGCTTCAACGGAGCCTACGAGCAGTACTTC. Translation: CASSFNGAYEQYF.

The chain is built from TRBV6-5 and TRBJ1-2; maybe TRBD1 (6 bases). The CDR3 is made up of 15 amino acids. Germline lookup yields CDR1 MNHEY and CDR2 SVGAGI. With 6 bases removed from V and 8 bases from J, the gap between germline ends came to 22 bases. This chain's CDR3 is CASRAGTGRVGGYTF. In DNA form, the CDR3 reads TGTGCCAGCAGGGCGGGTACAGGGAGGGTAGGAGGCTACACCTTC.